This T cell receptor (beta chain) was obtained from a study of cytomegalovirus exposure and HLA in healthy donors. The study's findings and limits: Being productive about 87% or about 30% of the time was typical of most TCR beta V segments in an earlier analysis. An Asian-associated ancestry cluster reportedly showed fewer N-insertions than the roughly 700-donor mean in a later analysis. Later analysis demonstrated an association between a missense DCLRE1C variant and TCR beta V- and J-gene trimming.

This CDR3 region has 17 residues. Germline V CDR1 and CDR2: MDHEN, SYDVKM. The junction had 11 bases not matched to a gene; V was cut back by 3 bases and J by 1 base. This clone is a singleton in its sample. What it recognizes is unknown. The PCR was carried out with 60 Vbeta primers and 13 Jbeta primers. Data came from immunoSEQ multiplex PCR; TCRdb stores just in-frame clones and leaves some out. The sample shows 90,000 or so clones, roughly 82% of them seen only once. The clonotype comes from a man in his thirties or forties in good health and CMV-seropositive. Sequencing was done on a sample of PBMCs. V gene TRBV28 combines with J gene TRBJ2-7; 8 bases match TRBD1. CDR3 protein: CASSFERQGRLSYEQYF. Written as DNA, the CDR3 is TGTGCCAGCAGTTTCGAAAGACAGGGGAGGCTTTCCTACGAGCAGTACTTC.